The next 26 T cell receptor beta chains were all read from a single sample in a study of blood T cell repertoires in COVID-19. The data were produced by immunoSEQ multiplex PCR, yet TCRdb's version contains in-frame clones alone and is incomplete. The sample has around 110,000 clones, less than 90% seen once. The sequencing input was peripheral blood. These receptors all come from a man younger than 45 with acute or convalescent COVID-19.

This chain links TRBV7-9 with TRBJ1-1; D uncertain. Germline values: CDR1 SEHNR, CDR2 FQNEAQ (reference sequence). The CDR3 consists of 13 residues. V was trimmed by 5 bases and J by 6 bases, leaving 13 bases between them. In nucleotides, the CDR3 is TGTGCCAGCAGCCCCGCCGGAGGGCCTGAAGCTTTCTTT. Its protein is CASSPAGGPEAFF.

This chain uses TRBV7-9 with TRBJ2-7; 8 nucleotides align to TRBD2. V was clipped by 3 bases and J by 0 bases; unmatched bases: 4. CDR3 length equals 15 residues. Germline V CDR1 and CDR2: SEHNR, FQNEAQ (reference sequence). Here the CDR3 DNA reads TGTGCCAGCAGCTTCCCTAGCGGGCTCTCCTACGAGCAGTACGTC. It translates to CASSFPSGLSYEQYV.

Here the CDR3 DNA reads TGTGCCAGCAGCCCCCCGGGGAACACTGAAGCTTTCTTT. It yields the protein CASSPPGNTEAFF. V is TRBV7-9 and J is TRBJ1-1; D uncertain. Between the trimmed V and J ends, which lost 5 bases and 1 base, there was a span of 8 bases. This CDR3 has 13 amino acids. Germline CDR1 SEHNR, CDR2 FQNEAQ (reference sequence).

The V gene is TRBV7-6, the J gene TRBJ1-3, with D tentatively TRBD1 (5 bases). Trimming pared 0 bases from V and 4 bases from J, leaving 13 bases between. The CDR3 length is 16 residues. Per the germline V gene, CDR1 is SGHVS and CDR2 is FNYEAQ. The CDR3 loop reads CASSLASGGGGNTIYF. As DNA, the CDR3 is TGTGCCAGCAGCTTAGCGTCTGGCGGGGGGGGAAACACCATATATTTT.

The J gene is TRBJ1-2, the V gene TRBV29-1; D not certain. CDR1 is SQVTM and CDR2 is ANQGSEA in the germline V gene. This CDR3 has 13 residues. Trimming shortened V by 0 bases and J by 0 bases, and 5 bases separated the two germline ends. The CDR3 loop reads CSVEELANYGYTF. As DNA, the CDR3 is TGCAGCGTTGAAGAATTAGCTAACTATGGCTACACCTTC.

A single count supports this clone. V gene TRBV11-2 combines with J gene TRBJ2-3; 8 bases map to TRBD1. CDR1 and CDR2 from the germline V gene are SGHAT and FQNNGV. The CDR3 is made up of 16 amino acids. Trimming cost V 5 bases and J 0 bases; bases outside gene matches: 7. CDR3 DNA sequence: TGTGCCAGCAGCAACCTCCGGGACAGGAGCACAGATACGCAGTATTTT. The encoded protein is CASSNLRDRSTDTQYF.

V and J are TRBV9 and TRBJ2-4; TRBD1 agrees at 7 bases. There are 14 residues in the CDR3. The germline V gene has CDR1 SGDLS and CDR2 YYNGEE. J gave up 9 bases and V 0 bases, and 6 bases lay outside the gene matches. CDR3 in amino acids: CASSVESGGFIQYF. The DNA of the CDR3 is TGTGCCAGCAGCGTAGAGTCAGGGGGATTCATTCAGTACTTC.

This chain uses TRBV11-2 with TRBJ2-3; D perhaps matches TRBD2 (5 bases). This CDR3 spans 13 amino acids. Germline CDR1 is SGHAT and CDR2 is FQNNGV. V lost 3 bases and J lost 6, with 10 bases in between. Here the CDR3 reads CASSFTGSDTQYF. The CDR3 DNA is TGTGCCAGCAGCTTTACGGGGTCCGATACGCAGTATTTT.

This sequence joins TRBV4-3 and TRBJ1-4; no definite D call. The CDR3 spans 13 residues. In germline, CDR1 is LGHNA, CDR2 YSLEER. Trimming removed 0 bases from V and 8 bases from J, with 7 bases in between. CDR3 nucleotide sequence: TGCGCCAGCAGCCAAGATACGGGGGAAAAACTGTTTTTT. Translated: CASSQDTGEKLFF.

The chain couples TRBV9 to TRBJ2-3, with 11 bases aligning to TRBD2. Trimming took 0 bases from V and 5 from J; bases not matched to a gene: 8. The CDR3 runs to 17 residues. Germline CDR1 and CDR2: SGDLS and YYNGEE. The CDR3 loop is CASSVAGLAGGVDTQYF. CDR3 coding DNA: TGTGCCAGCAGCGTAGCTGGGCTAGCGGGAGGTGTAGATACGCAGTATTTT.

This CDR3 is CASSPRGGTEAFF. The CDR3 DNA follows: TGTGCCAGCAGTCCCCGGGGAGGCACTGAAGCTTTCTTT. This rearrangement joins TRBV6-5 to TRBJ1-1; D unclear. V lost 5 bases and J 4 bases, leaving 11 bases between the germline ends. CDR1 is MNHEY, CDR2 SVGAGI, per germline. This CDR3 comprises 13 residues.

V is TRBV19 and J is TRBJ2-5; TRBD2 aligns across 7 bases. The CDR3 has 16 residues. CDR1 is LNHDA, CDR2 SQIVND, per germline (reference sequence). The V gene end was trimmed by 8 bases and the J gene end by 1 base; junction bases not matched to a gene: 13. The CDR3 loop reads CASHPLGTGGQETQYF. DNA for the CDR3: TGTGCCAGTCACCCCCTTGGAACGGGAGGCCAAGAGACCCAGTACTTC.

The rearrangement joins TRBV5-5 to TRBJ1-1; possible D gene TRBD1, 6 bases. Germline assignment: CDR1 SGHKS and CDR2 YYEKEE (reference sequence). V was clipped by 3 bases and J by 3 bases, with 15 bases between them. There are 15 residues in the CDR3. The CDR3 loop reads CASSSQGVQDTEAFF. CDR3 nucleotide sequence: TGTGCCAGCAGCTCACAGGGAGTGCAGGACACTGAAGCTTTCTTT.

The chain has TRBV5-4 and TRBJ2-5; weak D call: TRBD2 (6 bases). The germline V and J ends were trimmed by 3 bases and 7 bases, with 22 bases remaining between them. Germline V lookup: CDR1 SGHNT, CDR2 YYREEE (reference sequence). The CDR3 loop spans 16 amino acids. The CDR3 spells CASSSPLLEAEGTQYF. CDR3 nucleotide sequence: TGTGCCAGCAGCTCCCCCCTGCTCGAAGCGGAGGGGACCCAGTACTTC. Drawing the rest from reference TRBV5-4 and TRBJ2-5, the complete variable domain is ETGVTQSPTHLIKTRGQQVTLRCSSQSGHNTVSWYQQALGQGPQFIFQYYREEENGRGNFPPRFSGLQFPNYSSELNVNALELDDSALYLCASSSPLLEAEGTQYFGPGTRLLVL.

This rearrangement joins TRBV7-8 to TRBJ2-1, with 10 bases fitting TRBD1. Per germline, CDR1 SGHVS and CDR2 FQNEAQ. The CDR3 has 16 residues. Germline trimming cut 5 bases from V and 3 bases from J; bases unmatched to any gene: 7. DNA for the CDR3: TGTGCCAGCAGCAAAAATTGGGACAGGGGCTACAATGAGCAGTTCTTC. Translation gives CASSKNWDRGYNEQFF.

V gene TRBV2 combines with J gene TRBJ2-2; no reliable D call. CDR3 size: 15 residues. Germline V lookup: CDR1 SNHLY, CDR2 FYNNEI. Deletions cut 2 bases from V and 0 bases from J, with 7 bases between. The CDR3 nucleotides read TGTGCCAGCAGTGAATGGGCAGCGAACACCGGGGAGCTGTTTTTT. Translated, it gives CASSEWAANTGELFF.

This chain links TRBV10-3 with TRBJ1-1, with 7 bases aligning to TRBD1. V was clipped by 4 bases and J by 6 bases; unmatched bases: 8. The germline V gene has CDR1 ENHRY and CDR2 SYGVKD. The CDR3 spans 14 residues. The CDR3 loop reads CAISGDRESAEAFF. The CDR3 region has the DNA TGTGCCATCAGTGGCGACAGGGAATCAGCTGAAGCTTTCTTT.

The chain joins TRBV19 to TRBJ1-1; maybe TRBD1 (5 bases). There are 12 residues in the CDR3. Between the trimmed V and J ends, which lost 7 bases and 5 bases, there was a span of 11 bases. CDR1 LNHDA and CDR2 SQIVND come from the germline V gene (reference sequence). CDR3 nucleotide sequence: TGTGCCAGTATTATCGGGGGGACTGAAGCTTTCTTT. Translating gives CASIIGGTEAFF.

The chain couples TRBV14 to TRBJ1-2, with 7 bases lining up with TRBD1. V was clipped by 2 bases and J by 4 bases; unmatched bases: 7. The germline V gene has CDR1 SGHDN and CDR2 FVKESK. The CDR3 totals 15 residues. The CDR3: CASSQTGALVYGYTF. The CDR3 DNA reads TGTGCCAGCAGCCAAACAGGGGCCCTCGTCTATGGCTACACCTTC. The full variable domain, rest sourced from reference TRBV14 and TRBJ1-2, is EAGVTQFPSHSVIEKGQTVTLRCDPISGHDNLYWYRRVMGKEIKFLLHFVKESKQDESGMPNNRFLAERTGGTYSTLKVQPAELEDSGVYFCASSQTGALVYGYTFGSGTRLTVV.

In its sample, this clone was seen a few times. The rearrangement uses TRBV12-3 or TRBV12-4 and TRBJ2-7; maybe TRBD2 (6 bases). This CDR3 comprises 12 residues. Trimming stripped 6 bases from V and 4 bases from J, with 10 bases between. For the CDR3, the DNA is TGTGCCAGCAGCCCGACTAGTTACGAGCAGTACTTC. The encoded protein is CASSPTSYEQYF.

The sample holds a few counts of this clone. The gene calls are TRBV6-2 or TRBV6-3 and TRBJ2-3, with TRBD2 matching 11 bases. This CDR3 is built from 16 residues. Germline V CDR1 and CDR2: MNHEY, SVGEGT. V was pared by 5 bases and J by 3 bases, with 7 bases of the junction left unmatched. The CDR3 DNA is TGTGCCAGCAGTACCAAACTAGCGGGGGAGACAGATACGCAGTATTTT. This encodes CASSTKLAGETDTQYF.

This chain uses TRBV10-1 with TRBJ1-1; TRBD1 matches at 11 bases. The V segment lost 6 bases and the J segment 5 bases; nucleotides outside the gene matches: 5. CDR3 length equals 14 residues. Germline assignment: CDR1 WNHNN and CDR2 SYGVQD (reference sequence). CDR3 bases: TGCGCCAGCAGCCGGGGACAGGGGGATACTGAAGCTTTCTTT. Encoded protein: CASSRGQGDTEAFF.

This clone is judged medium-sized. The V gene is TRBV10-3, the J gene TRBJ2-1; tentative D call: TRBD2 (5 bases). V lost 4 bases, J lost 9 bases, and 16 bases lay in between. Germline CDR1 reads ENHRY; CDR2 reads SYGVKD. This CDR3 spans 14 amino acids. DNA of the CDR3: TGTGCCATCAGTGTGGCTAGCACGTCGGGTGAGCAGTTCTTC. Protein: CAISVASTSGEQFF.

CDR3 protein: CASSLARGHTYEQYF. In nucleotides, the CDR3 is TGTGCCAGCAGCTTAGCTAGGGGGCATACCTACGAGCAGTACTTC. This chain joins TRBV7-8 and TRBJ2-7; 7 positions match TRBD1. Trimming took 0 bases from V and 2 from J; bases not matched to a gene: 4. The CDR3 extends over 15 amino acids. CDR1 and CDR2 from the germline V gene are SGHVS and FQNEAQ.

This chain links TRBV7-9 with TRBJ1-2; 7 bases are shared with TRBD1. CDR3 length: 16 residues. V shed 4 bases and J 6 bases; nucleotides not matched to a gene: 14. Per the germline V gene, CDR1 is SEHNR and CDR2 is FQNEAQ (reference sequence). For the CDR3, the DNA is TGTGCCAGCAGCTCTAGATACAGGGGCCGACTTCATGGCTACACCTTC. Its translation: CASSSRYRGRLHGYTF.

This rearrangement joins TRBV4-3 to TRBJ1-1; a weak D match, TRBD1 (6 bases). The CDR3 covers 13 residues. Germline V gene sequence: CDR1 LGHNA, CDR2 YSLEER. V lost 2 bases and J lost 7, with 11 bases in between. CDR3 DNA sequence: TGCGCCAGCAGCCAAATGAGAGGGGGTGAAGCTTTCTTT. Translating it yields CASSQMRGGEAFF.